These T cell receptor beta chains were read from a single sample in a study of blood T cell repertoires in COVID-19. The method was immunoSEQ multiplex PCR; TCRdb's version includes in-frame clones alone and lacks a portion of them. The sample lists around 200,000 clones, around nine tenths occurring once. Sequencing used peripheral blood. The receptors come from a man aged 55 to 69 who had recovered from COVID-19. Both conserved end residues are part of each CDR3. Fields, in order: clone size, V gene, J gene, D gene, CDR3 DNA, CDR3 protein. D genes are given only for firm matches. Some rows have no size entry. The others give once, few or many, or a class for an expanded clone.

size: once; V: TRBV19; J: TRBJ2-7; D: NA; DNA: TGTGCCAGTACCGCTGACAGGAGGTCCTACGAGCAGTACTTC; CDR3: CASTADRRSYEQYF
size: NA; V: TRBV6-5; J: TRBJ2-1; D: TRBD1; DNA: TGTGCCTGCCTGGACAGGGGCCCCTACAATGAGCAGTTCTTC; CDR3: CACLDRGPYNEQFF
size: NA; V: TRBV11-3; J: TRBJ1-2; D: NA; DNA: TGTGCCAGCAGCCGTCAGGGTCGTGGCTACACCTTC; CDR3: CASSRQGRGYTF
size: NA; V: TRBV2; J: TRBJ2-2; D: NA; DNA: TGTGCCAGCGACACCGGGGGAAACACCGGGGAGCTGTTTTTT; CDR3: CASDTGGNTGELFF
size: few; V: TRBV7-8; J: TRBJ2-1; D: NA; DNA: TGTGCCAGCAGCGCCCGACTCGCCGAGCAGTTCTTC; CDR3: CASSARLAEQFF
size: NA; V: TRBV28; J: TRBJ2-3; D: TRBD1; DNA: TGTGCCAGCAGTGACGGACAGGGGGTAACAGATACGCAGTATTTT; CDR3: CASSDGQGVTDTQYF
size: NA; V: TRBV6-5; J: TRBJ1-4; D: NA; DNA: TGTGCCAGCAGTTTGGGCTACGGTGATGAAAAACTGTTTTTT; CDR3: CASSLGYGDEKLFF
size: NA; V: TRBV12-3/TRBV12-4; J: TRBJ1-2; D: NA; DNA: TGTGCCAGCAGTTTTGAGGACTATGGCTACACCTTC; CDR3: CASSFEDYGYTF
size: NA; V: TRBV9; J: TRBJ2-2; D: TRBD2; DNA: TGTGCCAGCAGCGTGTCTCGACTAGCGGGTCCCACCGGGGAGCTGTTTTTT; CDR3: CASSVSRLAGPTGELFF
size: NA; V: TRBV7-9; J: TRBJ1-3; D: NA; DNA: TGTGCCAGCATCCCCGGGGAAGCTGGAAACACCATATATTTT; CDR3: CASIPGEAGNTIYF
size: NA; V: TRBV9; J: TRBJ1-2; D: NA; DNA: TGTGCCAGCAGCGTAGGGCAGGGAACCTATGGCTACACCTTC; CDR3: CASSVGQGTYGYTF
size: NA; V: TRBV25-1; J: TRBJ2-5; D: TRBD1; DNA: TGTGCCAGCAGTTCCAGGGGGTGGCAAGAGACCCAGTACTTC; CDR3: CASSSRGWQETQYF
size: NA; V: TRBV7-9; J: TRBJ1-2; D: TRBD1; DNA: TGTGCCAGCAGCTTAGGGGACAGGGTTGGCTACACCTTC; CDR3: CASSLGDRVGYTF
size: NA; V: TRBV5-4; J: TRBJ1-3; D: NA; DNA: TGTGCCAGCAGCCCATCCCTCCGGGGGAGAGGAAACACCATATATTTT; CDR3: CASSPSLRGRGNTIYF
size: NA; V: TRBV4-1; J: TRBJ1-1; D: NA; DNA: TGCGCCAGCAGCCAAGGTGTATCGACTGAAGCTTTCTTT; CDR3: CASSQGVSTEAFF
size: NA; V: TRBV6-2/TRBV6-3; J: TRBJ2-5; D: TRBD2; DNA: TGTGCCAGCAGGCCTAGCGGGAGCCCCCTAGGAGTGACCCAGTACTTC; CDR3: CASRPSGSPLGVTQYF
size: NA; V: TRBV5-6; J: TRBJ1-4; D: NA; DNA: TGTGCCAGCAGCGGATACAGGGAAAACGATGAAAAACTGTTTTTT; CDR3: CASSGYRENDEKLFF
size: few; V: TRBV4-2; J: TRBJ1-2; D: NA; DNA: TGTGCCAGCAGCCAAGACCCATCGACATCCCGCTATGGCTACACCTTC; CDR3: CASSQDPSTSRYGYTF
size: NA; V: TRBV5-3; J: TRBJ2-1; D: TRBD2; DNA: TGTGCCAGAAGCCCAAGGACTAGCGCGAGCTCCTACAATGAGCAGTTCTTC; CDR3: CARSPRTSASSYNEQFF
size: NA; V: TRBV28; J: TRBJ1-2; D: NA; DNA: TGTGCCAGCAGTTTGACAGTTCCTGGCTACACCTTC; CDR3: CASSLTVPGYTF
size: few; V: TRBV28; J: TRBJ1-6; D: NA; DNA: TGTGCCAGCAGAGAGAGCTCCTATAATTCACCCCTCCACTTT; CDR3: CASRESSYNSPLHF
size: NA; V: TRBV5-4; J: TRBJ2-5; D: NA; DNA: TGTGCCAGCAGCTTGGGGGACCGGGACATCGGGACCCAGTACTTC; CDR3: CASSLGDRDIGTQYF
size: NA; V: TRBV3-1/TRBV3-2; J: TRBJ2-7; D: TRBD1; DNA: TGTGCCAGCAGCCAAGGCCTGGACAGGGTCCACGAGCAGTACTTC; CDR3: CASSQGLDRVHEQYF
size: NA; V: TRBV5-5; J: TRBJ1-2; D: NA; DNA: TGTGCCAGCAGCAACCCAGGGAGGAGCTATGGCTACACCTTC; CDR3: CASSNPGRSYGYTF
size: NA; V: TRBV7-2; J: TRBJ2-5; D: TRBD2; DNA: TGTGCCAGTTCAATAGCGGGGCCGGCCGGGCAGACCCAGTACTTC; CDR3: CASSIAGPAGQTQYF
size: NA; V: TRBV24-1; J: TRBJ2-5; D: NA; DNA: TGTGCCACCCAACAGGGAGAGACCCAGTACTTC; CDR3: CATQQGETQYF
size: NA; V: TRBV16; J: TRBJ2-7; D: NA; DNA: TGTGCCAGCAGCCTCCGCAGCTCCTACGAGCAGTACTTC; CDR3: CASSLRSSYEQYF
size: NA; V: TRBV4-3; J: TRBJ1-4; D: TRBD1; DNA: TGCGCCAGCAGCCCAACCGGGACAGTCGGAAAACTGTTTTTT; CDR3: CASSPTGTVGKLFF
size: NA; V: TRBV5-4; J: TRBJ2-4; D: NA; DNA: TGTGCCAGCAGCTTTGGGGGCCTAGCCAAAAACATTCAGTACTTC; CDR3: CASSFGGLAKNIQYF